This paragraph covers one T cell receptor (beta chain) sequence. Its target is unknown. Documented time point: cycle 4 day 1 (C4D1), after more than 5 weeks of nivolumab. Every patient relapsed after autologous stem cell transplantation, and brentuximab vedotin exposure varied. The source of the sample is a study of PD-1 blockade in classical Hodgkin lymphoma. The study's findings and limits: Healthy donors reportedly exceeded newly diagnosed patients in baseline TCR diversity.

Sequenced by immunoSEQ multiplex PCR; TCRdb stores in-frame clones only, minus some. The sample lists about 110,000 clones; more than 70% were seen once. V was cut by 3 bases and J by 5 bases, with 11 bases left in between. The CDR3 length is 13 residues. Germline CDR1 is LNHDA and CDR2 is SQIVND (reference sequence). The TCR comes from a human donor with classical Hodgkin lymphoma. The sample in question was peripheral blood mononuclear cells (PBMCs), obtained before the fourth cycle of nivolumab. The chain links TRBV19 to TRBJ2-7, with D unresolved. The CDR3 DNA follows: TGTGCCAGTAGTATGCGCTCTCGGGACGAGCAGTACTTC. Amino acid sequence: CASSMRSRDEQYF.